This T cell receptor beta chain was sequenced for a study of blood T cell repertoires in COVID-19 (dated by TCRdb to the early 2020s). A note on the overall study: Collaborator samples came from the United States, Italy and Spain and covered acute and convalescent phases of COVID-19. The material from the prospective study consisted of cDNA or gDNA derived from T cells, B-cell-depleted T cells, or PBMCs. Nearly every sample came with metadata listing a de-identified subject ID, COVID-19 status, age in years and sex. HLA class I and class II types, where available, came from metadata supplied by the sample provider rather than from assay-based typing. The dataset comprised deeply sampled blood TCRbeta repertoires from subjects exposed to, actively infected with, or recovered from COVID-19. The repertoires were released in a freely available public database meant as a resource for research on the immune response to SARS-CoV-2. The samples were drawn from two sources: the first 160 participants of the ongoing ImmuneRACE study, and fewer than 1,500 subjects contributed by 6 global collaborators.

A note on this clone: It has no known antigen specificity. No base quality information exists; no much larger clone differs at one position.

The CDR3 holds 20 amino acids from the cysteine to the phenylalanine. Of all the DNA, just the CDR3 is kept, 60 bases in frame from base 1. CDR1 is given as MGHRA and CDR2 as YSYEKL, both from the germline V gene. V ends up 1 base short and J 1 base short, with an unmatched junction base count of 14. In the prospective study, participants were about 18 to 95 years old, resided in under 30 geographic areas of the United States, and were enrolled through a virtual design. To assign participants to cohorts, the prospective study relied on clinical history that participants themselves reported in a screening survey and a study questionnaire. ImmuneRACE Cohort 3 recovered participants were defined by two consecutive negative NP/OP PCR tests, healthcare professional clearance, or symptom resolution. In the prospective study, whole blood, serum and a nasopharyngeal or oropharyngeal swab were collected from each participant by mobile phlebotomists. Over a roughly 2-month period, participants in the prospective study had the option of providing additional blood draws and questionnaires. Blood samples from the prospective study were shipped frozen or at room temperature prior to DNA extraction.

The study at large found these results: Clinical and demographic metadata were provided uncurated, with the amount varying by source and participant.

TCRbeta CDR3 regions were amplified from genomic DNA by means of the immunoSEQ Assay, a bias-controlled multiplex PCR. Regarding the original processing steps: Nucleated cell counts per sample were estimated from amplification of reference gene primers within the assay. To quantify the absolute abundance of each unique TCRbeta CDR3 rearrangement, sequence reads were collapsed and filtered. For each sample, productive Simpson clonality was calculated by taking the square root of Simpson's diversity index across productive rearrangements. As stored in TCRdb, this immuneACCESS dataset retains in-frame rearrangements with V and J assigned. A fraction of the clones does not appear; measured against another copy, unresolved V genes explain less than half of the discrepancy, and the remainder lacks a known reason. V and J calls plus clone size are reproduced from that table; the DNA served to infer D and trimming. This sample comprises 200,000 to 250,000 clones, 70% to 85% of them detected only once. Approximately 3.1% of the sample comes from the top ten.

This receptor was obtained from a woman aged 55-70 years who had recovered from COVID-19. Material for sequencing was PBMCs or T cells enriched from blood (not recorded which). The receptor chain draws on TRBV4-1 and TRBJ1-4, with TRBD1 identical over 8 junction bases. For the CDR3, the sequence is CASSQGHGAGQERTNEKLFF. The DNA sequence follows: TGCGCCAGCAGCCAAGGGCATGGCGCGGGACAGGAAAGAACTAATGAAAAACTGTTTTTT.